This record covers a single T cell receptor (beta chain). No antigen is known for it. The input lacks base qualities; no much larger clone sits a single base away. Synovial fluid samples were paired with blood samples taken from the same ankylosing spondylitis patients. The data are from a study of CD8 T cells in ankylosing spondylitis (dated by TCRdb to the late 2010s). Study-wide context: The study profiled T cell receptor beta repertoires in healthy donors and ankylosing spondylitis patients to find disease-linked TCR variants. The full study cohort comprised 25 ankylosing spondylitis patients and over a hundred healthy donors. Samples of peripheral blood were taken, and for ankylosing spondylitis patients, synovial fluid was collected as well. Results and caveats for the whole study, not just this receptor: Some motif variants had previously been reported in the synovial fluid and blood of reactive arthritis patients, which suggests shared mechanisms of disease initiation. The disease-linked clones were reported as significantly enriched in matched synovial fluid samples from ankylosing spondylitis patients. The disease-linked clones showed a CD8+ phenotype and occurred at relatively low frequencies in peripheral blood. Blood from ankylosing spondylitis patients appeared to be characterized by a TCR beta motif made up of under ten highly homologous amino acid variants.

The V end loses 1 base and the J end loses 2 bases, and a stretch of 9 bases separates them. Per the germline V gene, MNHNS is the CDR1 and SASEGT is the CDR2. From cysteine to phenylalanine, the CDR3 is 15 amino acids long. Left in the record is the CDR3 DNA by itself, 45 bases read in frame from the first base. The data were produced on an Illumina HiSeq 2500. Quantitative 5'-RACE with molecular barcodes was the method used to prepare the TCR beta libraries. In the paper's pipeline: A new computational method, built on a probabilistic model of VDJ rearrangement, was used to identify disease-linked TCR variants. TCRdb took the public reads, trimmed them with fastp at Q25, ran MiXCR for clone calling and kept in-frame beta chains. Entries are consolidated by CDR3 protein sequence, retaining the most common genes and DNA. These V and J calls derive from TCRdb rather than the authors' analysis. The sample table contains about 160,000 distinct CDR3 sequences; only one count was recorded for approximately 44% of them. 13% to 15% of the sample rests with the top ten.

The sequence was obtained from a male donor with ankylosing spondylitis. The sample taken for sequencing was synovial fluid, either unsorted or a sorted T cell fraction (not recorded which). This receptor chain uses TRBV6-1 and TRBJ1-5, with the D gene call left open. The DNA sequence is given as TGTGCCAGCAGTGAAGGGGCAGAAGGCAATCAGCCCCAGCATTTT. Its coded protein is CASSEGAEGNQPQHF.